One T cell receptor (beta chain) is described in this entry. Its antigen is unidentified. Pools of viral peptides were used by the ViraFEST assay to expand antigen-specific CD4+ T cells ahead of sequencing. Isolation of CD4+ T cells took place after about nine days of culture. Wells each received around 2.2 million PBMC, cultured with 10 IU/ml IL-2 and around 10 ug/ml peptides. The record originates from a study of vaccination effects on CD4 cells after COVID-19. Study details: Vaccine administered to participants consisted of two doses of either BNT162b2 or mRNA-1273. Whole-study results and caveats: By a late point after vaccination, infection- and vaccine-induced clones had shrunk markedly through clonal contraction. Limitations: small convalescent group and missing early post-infection timepoints.

Sequencing used immunoSEQ multiplex PCR; TCRdb keeps in-frame clones, though not all of them. The sample lists some 14,000 clones, about 80% seen once, with about a quarter in the top ten. CDR3 length: 12 amino acids. Germline V gives CDR1 MGHDK, CDR2 SYGVNS. V lost 1 base and J lost 5, with 6 bases in between. The chain couples TRBV25-1 to TRBJ2-7, with D perhaps matching TRBD1 or TRBD2 (5 bases each). The material sequenced was CD4+ T cells from PBMCs cultured with HCoV-229E spike peptides, taken before COVID-19 vaccination. This receptor was identified in a human donor who received a COVID-19 vaccine. The CDR3 reads CASSEWGNEQYF. The DNA for the CDR3 is TGTGCCAGCAGTGAATGGGGGAACGAGCAGTACTTC.